The subject of this entry is one TCR beta chain. Its antigen is still unknown. The sample originates from a study of blood T cells in healthy people across ages. Study outcomes and limitations: Among T cells, TCR beta diversity per million cells dropped roughly linearly as age rose. Estimates of total diversity, which came from one million sequenced T cells, were considered to be underestimates. Reliance upon unsorted PBMCs precluded definitive naive versus antigen-experienced comparison.

With a J-beta primer mix and a sample-barcoded 5' primer, a second PCR ran roughly 6 to 12 cycles. TCRdb used MiXCR to reprocess the 5' RACE reads, holding one entry per CDR3 protein. This sample has approximately 800,000 distinct CDR3 sequences, with about 34% found just once. Researchers collected about 9.7 milliliters of peripheral blood from every single donor. The CDR3 extends over 13 amino acids. V dropped 5 bases and J dropped 1 base, with 8 bases sitting between them. Germline values: CDR1 SEHNR, CDR2 FQNEAQ (reference sequence). The clonotype was recovered from a man younger than 35 in good health. V and J are TRBV7-9 and TRBJ1-2, with D unresolved. Sequencing was carried out using blood. The CDR3 DNA reads TGTGCCAGCAGCGCATCTGGTAACTATGGCTACACCTTC. It translates to CASSASGNYGYTF.